The 29 T cell receptor beta chains below were found in one sample sequenced in a study of shared clonotypes between healthy human individuals. Sequencing used immunoSEQ multiplex PCR; TCRdb keeps in-frame clones, though not all of them. Here the sample spans about 2.1 million clones, 85% to 95% being singletons. Positive CCR7 selection of CD45RO-negative cells yielded the naive CD8 cells, and terminally differentiated effector memory CD45RA+ cells were excluded. The sample comprised naive CD8+ T cells from PBMCs. The receptors were sampled from a man aged 18 to 29 in good health. Some clones in this sample may be carry-over from other donors' samples.

The V and J genes are TRBV9 and TRBJ2-3, with TRBD1 matching 8 bases. Germline CDR1 SGDLS, CDR2 YYNGEE. This CDR3 region has 18 residues. V lost 2 bases to trimming and J lost 1 base; unmatched junction nucleotides: 12. CDR3 sequence (DNA): TGTGCCAGCAGCGTCCCCCTTTCGGGACAGGACCGCACAGATACGCAGTATTTT. It codes for CASSVPLSGQDRTDTQYF.

This clone was seen only a few times. The chain uses TRBV10-3 and TRBJ2-1; D gene unclear. The CDR3 is 13 amino acids. Trimming took off 4 bases at V and 5 bases at J, with 9 bases between the two ends. CDR1 and CDR2 (germline): ENHRY, SYGVKD. The CDR3 protein is CAISASRNNEQFF. The DNA of the CDR3 is TGTGCCATCAGTGCCTCTAGAAACAATGAGCAGTTCTTC.

Points on this clone: Other DNA sequences in this specimen translate into the identical CDR3. The chain recombines TRBV28 with TRBJ2-7; 8 positions agree with TRBD1. The CDR3 sequence is 13 residues long. V lost 3 bases and J lost 3; bases outside the gene matches: 1. Per germline, CDR1 MDHEN and CDR2 SYDVKM. The CDR3 protein is CASSFGQGYEQYF. The CDR3 DNA sequence: TGTGCCAGCAGTTTCGGACAGGGCTACGAGCAGTACTTC.

The gene calls are TRBV5-4 and TRBJ2-7; tentative D call: TRBD1 (5 bases). This CDR3 contains 15 residues. Germline V gene sequence: CDR1 SGHNT, CDR2 YYREEE (reference sequence). The germline V and J ends were trimmed by 0 bases and 4 bases, with 14 bases remaining between them. As DNA, the CDR3 is TGTGCCAGCAGCTTGGCGGGCAGGGAACTATACGAGCAGTACTTC. Translation gives CASSLAGRELYEQYF.

Turning to this clone: The sample contains more than one DNA sequence encoding this CDR3. The V and J genes are TRBV27 and TRBJ2-7; 7 bases are a match to TRBD1. CDR3 length: 13 amino acids. Germline CDR1 is MNHEY and CDR2 is SMNVEV (reference sequence). Losses at the gene ends were 2 bases for V and 4 bases for J; bases not matched to a gene: 2. The CDR3 sequence: CASSLTGDYEQYF. Here the CDR3 DNA reads TGTGCCAGCAGTTTAACAGGGGATTACGAGCAGTACTTC.

The chain joins TRBV7-3 to TRBJ2-1; tentative D call: TRBD2 (10 bases). The CDR3 loop spans 21 amino acids. Between the trimmed V and J ends, which lost 1 base and 5 bases, there was a span of 30 bases. Germline-derived CDR1 and CDR2 are SGHTA and FQGTGA. For the CDR3, the DNA is TGTGCCAGCAGCTTAAGGCAGAACAGGGGGCCTCGGCTAGCGGGAGACAATGAGCAGTTCTTC. Protein sequence: CASSLRQNRGPRLAGDNEQFF.

The gene calls are TRBV5-6 and TRBJ2-7; weak D call: TRBD2 (6 bases). This CDR3 has 15 residues. The V gene's germline CDR1 is SGHDT and CDR2 YYEEEE. Trimming took off 4 bases at V and 2 bases at J, with 16 bases between the two ends. In DNA form, the CDR3 reads TGTGCCAGCAGCCCAACCGGGACTTCCGCCTACGAGCAGTACTTC. Encoded protein: CASSPTGTSAYEQYF.

This chain joins TRBV28 and TRBJ2-7, with 9 bases aligning to TRBD1. The CDR3 sequence is 15 residues long. J gave up 3 bases and V 5 bases, and 8 bases lay outside the gene matches. Germline V gene sequence: CDR1 MDHEN, CDR2 SYDVKM. DNA of the CDR3: TGTGCCAGCAGTACCCGGGGACAGGGCGGCTACGAGCAGTACTTC. Its translation: CASSTRGQGGYEQYF.

V is TRBV10-3 and J is TRBJ1-2; 12 bases fit TRBD1. Unmatched junction bases numbered 4, after V lost 6 bases and J lost 8 bases. The CDR3 length is 13 residues. The germline gives CDR1 ENHRY, CDR2 SYGVKD. The DNA of the CDR3 is TGTGCCATCAGCGGGGACAGGGGGCACGGCTACACCTTC. Amino acids: CAISGDRGHGYTF.

V usage is TRBV7-9 and J usage is TRBJ2-1; TRBD2 aligns across 8 bases. Per the germline V gene, CDR1 is SEHNR and CDR2 is FQNEAQ (reference sequence). The J segment lost 2 bases and the V segment lost 1 base, leaving 4 bases of the junction unmatched. The CDR3 extends over 16 amino acids. Here the CDR3 reads CASSLDDSGTYNEQFF. The CDR3 DNA follows: TGTGCCAGCAGCTTAGATGATAGCGGGACCTACAATGAGCAGTTCTTC.

The chain combines TRBV4-2 with TRBJ2-2, with D perhaps matching TRBD2 (6 bases). Trimming shortened V by 1 base and J by 6 bases, and 12 bases separated the two germline ends. CDR1 and CDR2 from the germline V gene are LGHNA and YNFKEQ. The CDR3 is 15 amino acids. The CDR3 coding sequence is TGTGCCAGCAGCCAAGTTGGTACTAGCTCCGGGGAGCTGTTTTTT. Protein sequence: CASSQVGTSSGELFF.

In DNA, the CDR3 is TGTGCCAGCAGCGGCGGGGACAGGGTAAGCTCTGGGGCCAACGTCCTGACTTTC. Translated, it gives CASSGGDRVSSGANVLTF. The V and J genes are TRBV9 and TRBJ2-6, with 9 bases matching TRBD1. The germline gives CDR1 SGDLS, CDR2 YYNGEE. The CDR3 extends over 18 amino acids. The junction had 7 bases not matched to a gene; V was cut back by 3 bases and J by 0 bases.

V is TRBV28 and J is TRBJ2-1; TRBD2 aligns across 10 bases. The CDR3 spans 16 residues. Germline V CDR1 and CDR2: MDHEN, SYDVKM. V was pared by 5 bases and J by 8 bases, with 12 bases of the junction left unmatched. CDR3 DNA sequence: TGTGCCAGCAGTGGGTCTAGCGGGAGTTATATTGATGAGCAGTTCTTC. This translates into CASSGSSGSYIDEQFF.

The chain employs TRBV6-1 and TRBJ2-1; maybe TRBD1 (6 bases). This CDR3 has 17 residues. Germline V gene lookup returns CDR1 MNHNS and CDR2 SASEGT. V was shortened by 2 bases and J by 8 bases, with 22 bases between the two germline ends. The CDR3 DNA sequence: TGTGCCAGCAGTGAACAGAGCAGGACAGACCTAAGGGATGAGCAGTTCTTC. It codes for CASSEQSRTDLRDEQFF.

The CDR3 is CASSLTPAGTYNEQFF. CDR3 coding DNA: TGTGCCAGCAGTTTGACTCCAGCGGGAACCTACAATGAGCAGTTCTTC. The chain has TRBV27 and TRBJ2-1; 7 positions agree with TRBD2. In germline, CDR1 is MNHEY, CDR2 SMNVEV (reference sequence). V shed 3 bases, J shed 2 bases, and the junction held 7 bases outside the gene matches. The CDR3 is 16 amino acids.

V is TRBV4-3 and J is TRBJ2-7; possible D gene TRBD2, 5 bases. The V end lost 0 bases, the J end lost 3 bases, and 12 bases lay between the germline ends. Germline V gene lookup returns CDR1 LGHNA and CDR2 YSLEER. There are 15 residues in the CDR3. The CDR3 here is CASSQDISGNYEQYF. The DNA of the CDR3 is TGCGCCAGCAGCCAAGATATATCGGGGAACTACGAGCAGTACTTC.

The rearrangement links TRBV7-3 to TRBJ2-7; TRBD1 might be the D (6 bases). The ends were cut back, 2 bases at V and 4 bases at J, with 12 bases in the middle. Germline values: CDR1 SGHTA, CDR2 FQGTGA. This CDR3 is 14 amino acids long. CDR3 region: CASSLSGQRYEQYF. The CDR3 DNA follows: TGTGCCAGCAGCTTATCGGGACAAAGATACGAGCAGTACTTC.

Concerning this clone itself: Other nucleotide sequences from this sample produce the same CDR3. The chain carries TRBV7-9 and TRBJ1-5; a possible D gene is TRBD1 (5 bases). The CDR3 has 14 amino acids. Germline V lookup: CDR1 SEHNR, CDR2 FQNEAQ (reference sequence). V was pared by 5 bases and J by 1 base, with 9 bases between. The CDR3 sequence: CASSLPGSNQPQHF. The CDR3 nucleotides are TGTGCCAGCAGCCTTCCAGGGAGCAATCAGCCCCAGCATTTT. Filled out from reference TRBV7-9 and TRBJ1-5, the complete variable domain reads DTGVSQNPRHKITKRGQNVTFRCDPISEHNRLYWYRQTLGQGPEFLTYFQNEAQLEKSRLLSDRFSAERPKGSFSTLEIQRTEQGDSAMYLCASSLPGSNQPQHFGDGTRLSIL.

A note on this clone: Other nucleotide sequences in the sample specify the same CDR3. This CDR3 is CASSLTGGSSYNEQFF. The CDR3 coding sequence is TGTGCCAGCAGCTTAACAGGCGGGAGTTCCTACAATGAGCAGTTCTTC. The V and J genes are TRBV7-3 and TRBJ2-1; 7 bases are shared with TRBD2. Looked up from germline, CDR1 is SGHTA and CDR2 is FQGTGA. V gave up 0 bases and J gave up 1 base; unmatched junction bases: 3. The CDR3 has 16 residues.

This chain links TRBV5-1 with TRBJ2-7; 7 bases are shared with TRBD1. Germline assignment: CDR1 SGHRS and CDR2 YFSETQ. V lost 0 bases and J lost 2; bases outside the gene matches: 5. This CDR3 has 15 residues. The chain's CDR3 is CASSLGQGSTYEQYF. The CDR3 bases are TGCGCCAGCAGCTTGGGACAGGGATCTACCTACGAGCAGTACTTC.

With regard to this clone: The sample has other DNA sequences that encode this CDR3 too. DNA for the CDR3: TGTGCCAGCAGCCCTGGTGGGGGCTACAATGAGCAGTTCTTC. It encodes CASSPGGGYNEQFF. V usage is TRBV7-9 and J usage is TRBJ2-1; D tentatively reads TRBD1 or TRBD2 (5 bases each). V lost 5 bases, J lost 3 bases, and 11 bases lay in between. From germline, CDR1 is SEHNR and CDR2 FQNEAQ (reference sequence). The CDR3 length is 14 residues.

The V gene is TRBV27, the J gene TRBJ2-1; D remains unclear. The CDR3 has 16 residues. Per the germline V gene, CDR1 is MNHEY and CDR2 is SMNVEV (reference sequence). The V and J ends lost 6 bases and 7 bases respectively, with 22 bases between them. The CDR3 DNA reads as TGTGCCAGCAGACAGAGCCGGGCCTTCGTCCCTAATGAGCAGTTCTTC. This gives the protein CASRQSRAFVPNEQFF.

This clone was counted only a few times. The J gene is TRBJ2-2, the V gene TRBV9; D remains ambiguous. Germline loops: CDR1 SGDLS, CDR2 YYNGEE. The CDR3 totals 11 residues. The ends were cut back, 0 bases at V and 8 bases at J, with 2 bases in the middle. The CDR3 bases are TGTGCCAGCAGCGTAGAAGGGGAGCTGTTTTTT. Residues: CASSVEGELFF. Using reference TRBV9 and TRBJ2-2 for the parts outside the CDR3, the full variable domain is DSGVTQTPKHLITATGQRVTLRCSPRSGDLSVYWYQQSLDQGLQFLIQYYNGEERAKGNILERFSAQQFPDLHSELNLSSLELGDSALYFCASSVEGELFFGEGSRLTVL.

The chain combines TRBV28 with TRBJ2-1; no clear D gene. V gave up 2 bases and J gave up 9 bases, with 23 bases separating them. Germline CDR1 is MDHEN and CDR2 is SYDVKM. The CDR3 spans 17 residues. CDR3 sequence reads: CASSLPVSGRSIGEQFF. The CDR3 region has the DNA TGTGCCAGCAGTTTACCCGTATCTGGTAGGTCGATAGGTGAGCAGTTCTTC.

The chain has TRBV19 and TRBJ1-5; the D gene is possibly TRBD1 (5 bases). Germline values: CDR1 LNHDA, CDR2 SQIVND (reference sequence). The CDR3 is 16 amino acids. V shed 5 bases and J shed 4 bases, with 18 bases lying between them. CDR3 DNA: TGTGCCAGTAGTCCAGGGACCGGGAATTTTAATCAGCCCCAGCATTTT. Translated, it gives CASSPGTGNFNQPQHF.

The rearrangement joins TRBV9 to TRBJ2-5, with TRBD2 matching 9 bases. Germline CDR1 SGDLS, CDR2 YYNGEE. This CDR3 region has 14 residues. The junction had 6 bases not matched to a gene; V was cut back by 4 bases and J by 5 bases. Here the CDR3 reads CASSHGTSRETQYF. The CDR3 DNA reads TGTGCCAGCAGCCACGGGACTAGCCGGGAGACCCAGTACTTC.

V and J are TRBV4-1 and TRBJ2-1; D possibly uses TRBD1 or TRBD2 (5 bases each). CDR1 is MGHRA and CDR2 is YSYEKL in the germline V gene. The CDR3 has 18 residues. The V and J ends lost 1 base and 5 bases respectively, with 21 bases between them. The DNA for the CDR3 is TGCGCCAGCAGCCAAGTACCCGCGCCGGGACCGCGACACAATGAGCAGTTCTTC. Its translation: CASSQVPAPGPRHNEQFF.

V is TRBV7-9 and J is TRBJ2-1, with D unresolved. The germline V gene has CDR1 SEHNR and CDR2 FQNEAQ (reference sequence). V dropped 5 bases and J dropped 4 bases, with 12 bases sitting between them. This CDR3 is 14 amino acids long. The CDR3, as DNA: TGTGCCAGCAGCCAAGATCCCCGTTACAATGAGCAGTTCTTC. This translates into CASSQDPRYNEQFF.

Turning to this clone: Other DNA variants within this sample encode the same CDR3. V gene TRBV4-3 combines with J gene TRBJ2-1; the D is unclear. The germline V and J ends were trimmed by 0 bases and 0 bases, with 9 bases remaining between them. This CDR3 has 16 residues. Germline V lookup: CDR1 LGHNA, CDR2 YSLEER. The CDR3 reads CASSQDYGSSYNEQFF. In DNA, the CDR3 is TGCGCCAGCAGCCAAGATTACGGAAGCTCCTACAATGAGCAGTTCTTC.